Shown below are 26 T cell receptor beta chains from a single sample sequenced in a study of cytomegalovirus exposure and HLA in healthy donors. PCR involved 60 Vbeta and 13 Jbeta primers. Libraries were prepared by immunoSEQ multiplex PCR; TCRdb keeps only in-frame clonotypes and omits some of them. This repertoire includes some 80,000 clones. What was sequenced was PBMCs. These receptors all stem from a woman in her twenties or thirties in good health and CMV-seronegative.

The chain couples TRBV5-1 to TRBJ2-2, with TRBD1 as a possible D gene (6 bases). Germline lookup yields CDR1 SGHRS and CDR2 YFSETQ. The CDR3 extends over 16 amino acids. Trimming stripped 0 bases from V and 6 bases from J, with 15 bases between. Here the CDR3 reads CASSLVLSGVAGELFF. The CDR3 DNA sequence: TGCGCCAGCAGCTTGGTTCTGTCAGGGGTCGCCGGGGAGCTGTTTTTT.

The chain recombines TRBV6-1 with TRBJ1-2; D uncertain. In germline, CDR1 is MNHNS, CDR2 SASEGT. The CDR3 spans 11 residues. The germline V and J ends were trimmed by 2 bases and 8 bases, with 6 bases remaining between them. CDR3 amino acids: CASSEPLGYTF. Here the CDR3 DNA reads TGTGCCAGCAGTGAACCCCTAGGCTACACCTTC.

The chain employs TRBV2 and TRBJ2-5; 7 bases agree with TRBD2. V lost 8 bases and J lost 4; bases outside the gene matches: 10. Germline loops: CDR1 SNHLY, CDR2 FYNNEI. This CDR3 spans 14 amino acids. In DNA form, the CDR3 reads TGTGCCAGCTGCCGGGACTACGATGGAGAGACCCAGTACTTC. Protein sequence: CASCRDYDGETQYF.

The chain joins TRBV5-1 to TRBJ2-1, with 9 positions matching TRBD2. The CDR3 runs 15 residues. From germline, CDR1 is SGHRS and CDR2 YFSETQ. The trim removed 0 bases at V and 3 bases at J, leaving 1 base unmatched. CDR3 coding DNA: TGCGCCAGCAGCTTGGCTAGCGGGGTCTACAATGAGCAGTTCTTC. It is translated as CASSLASGVYNEQFF.

The chain employs TRBV5-1 and TRBJ1-1; D possibly corresponds to TRBD1 (6 bases). The CDR3 sequence is 13 residues long. V was shortened by 1 base and J by 7 bases, with 11 bases between the two germline ends. CDR1 and CDR2 from the germline V gene are SGHRS and YFSETQ. Here the CDR3 DNA reads TGCGCCAGCAGCTTGACACAGGGCGGTGAAGCTTTCTTT. This translates into CASSLTQGGEAFF.

The gene calls are TRBV18 and TRBJ2-1; 9 nucleotides agree with TRBD2. Germline lookup yields CDR1 KGHSH and CDR2 LQKENI. The V gene end was trimmed by 3 bases and the J gene end by 1 base; junction bases not matched to a gene: 4. The CDR3 has 16 amino acids. The CDR3 loop reads CASSPQGLASYNEQFF. As DNA, the CDR3 is TGTGCCAGCTCACCTCAGGGACTAGCATCCTACAATGAGCAGTTCTTC. Based on the CDR3 plus reference TRBV18 and TRBJ2-1, the full variable domain is NAGVMQNPRHLVRRRGQEARLRCSPMKGHSHVYWYRQLPEEGLKFMVYLQKENIIDESGMPKERFSAEFPKEGPSILRIQQVVRGDSAAYFCASSPQGLASYNEQFFGPGTRLTVL.

The chain joins TRBV29-1 to TRBJ2-3; a weak D match, TRBD1 (6 bases). CDR3 length: 13 amino acids. The germline V and J ends were trimmed by 4 bases and 7 bases, with 15 bases remaining between them. The germline V gene has CDR1 SQVTM and CDR2 ANQGSEA. The CDR3 spells CSVVWGQGNTQYF. For the CDR3, the DNA is TGCAGCGTTGTGTGGGGACAAGGGAATACGCAGTATTTT.

The rearrangement joins TRBV5-1 to TRBJ2-7, with D tentatively TRBD2 (6 bases). Germline V CDR1 and CDR2: SGHRS, YFSETQ. With 6 bases removed from V and 0 bases from J, the gap between germline ends came to 13 bases. This CDR3 has 14 amino acids. CDR3 in amino acids: CASKSGPSSYEQYF. The CDR3 nucleotides are TGCGCCAGCAAAAGCGGGCCGAGCTCCTACGAGCAGTACTTC.

The DNA for the CDR3 is TGTGCCAGCAGCCTGGGACTAGCGGACTTAGACAATGAGCAGTTCTTC. Translated, it gives CASSLGLADLDNEQFF. The chain recombines TRBV5-4 with TRBJ2-1; TRBD2 matches 11 bases. Unmatched junction bases numbered 8, after V lost 4 bases and J lost 5 bases. Germline V gene sequence: CDR1 SGHNT, CDR2 YYREEE (reference sequence). The CDR3 extends over 16 amino acids.

The V and J genes are TRBV6-4 and TRBJ1-2; TRBD1 matches at 7 bases. Per the germline V gene, CDR1 is MRHNA and CDR2 is SNTAGT. The CDR3 contains 14 residues. The ends lost 5 bases at V and 2 bases at J; junction bases unmatched: 5. The chain's CDR3 is CASSPGTENYGYTF. The CDR3 DNA reads as TGTGCCAGCAGTCCTGGGACAGAGAACTATGGCTACACCTTC.

J is TRBJ2-3 and V is TRBV10-3; 9 bases match TRBD2. This CDR3 has 14 amino acids. V trimming: 0 bases; J trimming: 5 bases; junction bases outside the gene matches: 0. CDR1 ENHRY and CDR2 SYGVKD come from the germline V gene. The CDR3 reads CAISESTSGDTQYF. DNA of the CDR3: TGTGCCATCAGTGAGTCGACTAGCGGAGATACGCAGTATTTT.

The J gene is TRBJ1-1, the V gene TRBV19; D is perhaps TRBD1 (6 bases). Trimming took off 6 bases at V and 4 bases at J, with 18 bases between the two ends. This CDR3 has 15 amino acids. Germline V gives CDR1 LNHDA, CDR2 SQIVND (reference sequence). The DNA for the CDR3 is TGTGCCAGTAGGTCAGCGGGGGGCGGTTCCACTGAAGCTTTCTTT. This gives the protein CASRSAGGGSTEAFF.

The CDR3 DNA reads as TGTGCCAGTCGGGTTTCCTACGAGCAGTACTTC. This sequence encodes CASRVSYEQYF. The chain joins TRBV2 to TRBJ2-7; no firm D call. Between the trimmed V and J ends, which lost 9 bases and 1 base, there was a span of 7 bases. This CDR3 spans 11 amino acids. CDR1 SNHLY and CDR2 FYNNEI come from the germline V gene.

Worth noting for this clone: The sample carries other DNA sequences with the same CDR3. V and J are TRBV7-6 and TRBJ2-7, with D possibly TRBD2 on 6 matching bases. The V and J ends lost 1 base and 1 base respectively, with 8 bases between them. CDR1 and CDR2 from the germline V gene are SGHVS and FNYEAQ. The length of the CDR3 is 14 residues. DNA of the CDR3: TGTGCCAGCAGCTTAGGTGGGACTTCCTACGAGCAGTACTTC. Protein sequence: CASSLGGTSYEQYF.

The chain carries TRBV19 and TRBJ2-5; 7 bases align to TRBD1. J was trimmed by 1 base and V by 9 bases; bases with no gene match: 11. CDR1 and CDR2 (germline): LNHDA, SQIVND (reference sequence). This CDR3 comprises 15 residues. CDR3 sequence (DNA): TGTGCCAGCAAGCGAGGGGGCGCGGTCCAAGAGACCCAGTACTTC. It specifies CASKRGGAVQETQYF.

This CDR3 is CASSLRDISHPNTEAFF. CDR3 DNA: TGCGCCAGCAGCTTGCGGGACATTTCGCACCCTAACACTGAAGCTTTCTTT. The chain links TRBV5-1 to TRBJ1-1, with D possibly matching TRBD1 (6 bases). The V and J ends lost 1 base and 2 bases respectively, with 18 bases between them. In germline, CDR1 is SGHRS, CDR2 YFSETQ. The CDR3 extends over 17 amino acids.

V usage is TRBV7-2 and J usage is TRBJ1-4; D uncertain. Trimming cost V 5 bases and J 4 bases, with 8 bases left between them. This CDR3 is built from 13 residues. CDR1 and CDR2 (germline): SGHTA, FQGNSA. The CDR3 protein is CASSATGNEKLFF. In nucleotides, the CDR3 is TGTGCCAGCAGCGCAACCGGTAATGAAAAACTGTTTTTT. Drawing the rest from reference TRBV7-2 and TRBJ1-4, the complete variable domain is GAGVSQSPSNKVTEKGKDVELRCDPISGHTALYWYRQSLGQGLEFLIYFQGNSAPDKSGLPSDRFSAERTGGSVSTLTIQRTQQEDSAVYLCASSATGNEKLFFGSGTQLSVL.

This chain links TRBV18 with TRBJ1-1; TRBD1 matches at 12 bases. This CDR3 region has 18 residues. V lost 4 bases and J lost 5; bases outside the gene matches: 14. Germline values: CDR1 KGHSH, CDR2 LQKENI. This CDR3 is CASSLQPGQGAFVTEAFF. In nucleotides, the CDR3 is TGTGCCAGCTCACTTCAACCGGGACAGGGGGCGTTTGTGACTGAAGCTTTCTTT. Full variable domain (outside the CDR3, taken from reference TRBV18 and TRBJ1-1): NAGVMQNPRHLVRRRGQEARLRCSPMKGHSHVYWYRQLPEEGLKFMVYLQKENIIDESGMPKERFSAEFPKEGPSILRIQQVVRGDSAAYFCASSLQPGQGAFVTEAFFGQGTRLTVV.

The chain carries TRBV5-1 and TRBJ2-3; 10 bases are shared with TRBD2. Germline V gene sequence: CDR1 SGHRS, CDR2 YFSETQ. The junction had 3 bases not matched to a gene; V was cut back by 3 bases and J by 2 bases. This CDR3 is 15 amino acids long. This chain's CDR3 is CASSSGLADTDTQYF. The CDR3 coding sequence is TGCGCCAGCAGCTCTGGACTAGCGGACACAGATACGCAGTATTTT.

The gene calls are TRBV6-1 and TRBJ2-2; D remains ambiguous. Between the trimmed V and J ends, which lost 1 base and 4 bases, there was a span of 10 bases. The germline V gene encodes CDR1 MNHNS and CDR2 SASEGT. CDR3 length equals 15 residues. The CDR3 region has the DNA TGTGCCAGCAGTGAAGTAGAATTCCCCACCGGGGAGCTGTTTTTT. It is translated as CASSEVEFPTGELFF.

J is TRBJ2-1 and V is TRBV6-6; possible D gene TRBD2, 5 bases. This CDR3 spans 13 amino acids. V lost 9 bases and J 0 bases, leaving 9 bases between the germline ends. Germline CDR1 MNHNY, CDR2 SVGAGI (reference sequence). The CDR3 region is CASLEVSYNEQFF. The CDR3 DNA is TGTGCCAGTTTGGAGGTCTCCTACAATGAGCAGTTCTTC.

As concerns this clone: This sample also contains other DNA sequences that code for the same CDR3. The chain recombines TRBV7-9 with TRBJ2-1, with a possible D match to TRBD2 (6 bases). The germline gives CDR1 SEHNR, CDR2 FQNEAQ (reference sequence). The CDR3 totals 14 residues. Trimming took off 1 base at V and 8 bases at J, with 12 bases between the two ends. CDR3 in DNA: TGTGCCAGCAGCTTAGTCGGAGGGAATGATGAGCAGTTCTTC. Amino acid sequence: CASSLVGGNDEQFF.

The chain combines TRBV6-5 with TRBJ2-3; possible D gene TRBD2, 6 bases. Trimming removed 4 bases from V and 6 bases from J, with 14 bases in between. Germline lookup yields CDR1 MNHEY and CDR2 SVGAGI. This CDR3 spans 14 amino acids. The CDR3 DNA is TGTGCCAGCAGTTTATCGGAGGGGATGGATACGCAGTATTTT. This encodes CASSLSEGMDTQYF.

This chain uses TRBV7-6 with TRBJ2-7, with a tentative D call TRBD2 (6 bases). The ends were cut back, 1 base at V and 2 bases at J, with 15 bases in the middle. This CDR3 comprises 16 residues. The V gene's germline CDR1 is SGHVS and CDR2 FNYEAQ. CDR3 nucleotide sequence: TGTGCCAGCAGCTTAGGATCTAGATCTAGCGCCTACGAGCAGTACTTC. This encodes CASSLGSRSSAYEQYF.

The chain is built from TRBV5-1 and TRBJ2-7, with a weak D call TRBD1 (6 bases). This CDR3 is built from 13 residues. The V end was cut by 4 bases, the J end by 0 bases, with 8 bases between. CDR1 and CDR2 from the germline V gene are SGHRS and YFSETQ. The CDR3 reads CASSRDISYEQYF. DNA of the CDR3: TGCGCCAGCAGCCGGGACATCTCCTACGAGCAGTACTTC.

V and J are TRBV6-5 and TRBJ2-1; D is uncertain. In germline, CDR1 is MNHEY, CDR2 SVGAGI. V was clipped by 0 bases and J by 6 bases, with 12 bases between them. This CDR3 contains 15 residues. The CDR3 sequence: CASSYSNYPGNEQFF. The CDR3 DNA reads TGTGCCAGCAGTTACTCGAATTACCCGGGCAATGAGCAGTTCTTC.